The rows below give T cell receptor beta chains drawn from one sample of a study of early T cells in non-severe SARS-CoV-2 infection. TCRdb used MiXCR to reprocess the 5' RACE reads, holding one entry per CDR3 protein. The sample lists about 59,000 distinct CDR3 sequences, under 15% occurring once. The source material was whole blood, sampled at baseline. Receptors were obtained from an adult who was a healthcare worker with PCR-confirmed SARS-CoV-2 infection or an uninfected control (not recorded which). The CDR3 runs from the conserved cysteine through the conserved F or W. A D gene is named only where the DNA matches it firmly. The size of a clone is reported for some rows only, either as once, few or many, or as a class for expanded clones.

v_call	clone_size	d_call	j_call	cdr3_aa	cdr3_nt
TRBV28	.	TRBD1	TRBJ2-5	CASSPYRGKALEETQYF	TGTGCCAGCAGTCCCTACAGGGGGAAAGCGCTAGAAGAGACCCAGTACTTC
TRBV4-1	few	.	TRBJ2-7	CASSYHGAPVDEQYF	TGCGCCAGCAGCTACCACGGGGCCCCGGTTGACGAGCAGTACTTC
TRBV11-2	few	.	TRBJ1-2	CASSPYTRPNYGYTF	TGTGCCAGCAGCCCCTATACTCGACCTAACTATGGCTACACCTTC
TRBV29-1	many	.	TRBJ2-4	CSVEGGLAKNIQYF	TGCAGCGTTGAGGGGGGTTTAGCCAAAAACATTCAGTACTTC
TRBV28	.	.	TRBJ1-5	CASSHTPTGTSSNQPQHF	TGTGCCAGCAGCCACACCCCGACAGGAACCAGCAGCAATCAGCCCCAGCATTTT
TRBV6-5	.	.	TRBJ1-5	CASSSLINQPQHF	TGTGCCAGCAGTTCCCTGATCAATCAGCCCCAGCATTTT
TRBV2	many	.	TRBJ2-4	CASRGVGGQENIQYF	TGTGCCAGCAGGGGGGTGGGAGGACAGGAAAACATTCAGTACTTC
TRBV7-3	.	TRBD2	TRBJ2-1	CASSRVGTSNEQFF	TGTGCCAGCAGCCGAGTCGGGACTAGCAATGAGCAGTTCTTC
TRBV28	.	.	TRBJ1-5	CASSLARPGPQPQHF	TGTGCCAGCAGTTTAGCCCGGCCGGGACCACAGCCCCAGCATTTT
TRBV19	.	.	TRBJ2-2	CASRADTYTGELFF	TGTGCCAGTAGAGCCGACACCTACACCGGGGAGCTGTTTTTT
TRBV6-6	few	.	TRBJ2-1	CASSDTLGSFDEQFF	TGTGCCAGCAGCGATACCTTAGGGAGTTTCGATGAGCAGTTCTTC
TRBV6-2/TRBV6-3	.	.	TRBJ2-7	CASSYGYYEQYF	TGTGCCAGCAGTTACGGTTACTACGAGCAGTACTTC
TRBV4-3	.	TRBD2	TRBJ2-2	CASSQEKREDGELFF	TGCGCCAGCAGCCAAGAGAAGCGGGAGGACGGGGAGCTGTTTTTT
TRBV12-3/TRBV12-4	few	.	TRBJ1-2	CASSLGRVDGYTF	TGTGCCAGCAGTTTAGGCAGGGTGGATGGCTACACCTTC
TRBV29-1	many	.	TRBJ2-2	CSVLKNTGELFF	TGCAGCGTGCTGAAAAACACCGGGGAGCTGTTTTTT
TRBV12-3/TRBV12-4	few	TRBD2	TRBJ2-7	CASTLSGRAREQYF	TGTGCCAGCACCTTGAGCGGGAGGGCGCGTGAGCAGTACTTC
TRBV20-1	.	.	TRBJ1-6	CSARDIRDAYNSPLHF	TGCAGTGCTAGAGATATCAGGGACGCCTATAATTCACCCCTCCACTTT
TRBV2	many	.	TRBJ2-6	CASRVVSGANVLTF	TGTGCCAGCAGGGTTGTGTCTGGGGCCAACGTCCTGACTTTC
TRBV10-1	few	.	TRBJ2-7	CASSESRTAQDEQYF	TGCGCCAGCAGTGAGTCCCGGACGGCCCAAGACGAGCAGTACTTC
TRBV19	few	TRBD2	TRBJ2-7	CASSIQGGPGYEQYF	TGTGCCAGTAGTATCCAGGGAGGGCCGGGGTACGAGCAGTACTTC
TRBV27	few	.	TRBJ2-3	CASKLATNHGNTQYF	TGTGCCAGCAAGTTGGCGACGAACCATGGGAATACGCAGTATTTT
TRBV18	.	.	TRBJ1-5	CASSPPAGTEGKPQHF	TGTGCCAGCTCACCACCGGCAGGGACTGAGGGAAAGCCCCAGCATTTT
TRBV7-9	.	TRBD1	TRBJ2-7	CASSPPGTGAYEQYF	TGTGCCAGCAGCCCTCCTGGGACAGGGGCGTACGAGCAGTACTTC
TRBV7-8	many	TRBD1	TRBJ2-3	CASSLVGRGPDTQYF	TGTGCCAGCAGCTTAGTTGGCAGGGGGCCAGATACGCAGTATTTT
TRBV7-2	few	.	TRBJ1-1	CASSLGPTNTEAFF	TGTGCCAGCAGCCTGGGACCAACGAACACTGAAGCTTTCTTT
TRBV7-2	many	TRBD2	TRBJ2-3	CASSLGLAGRWAQYF	TGTGCCAGCAGCTTAGGACTAGCGGGGAGGTGGGCGCAGTATTTT
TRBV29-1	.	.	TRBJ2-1	CSVENIGRGSEQFF	TGCAGCGTTGAAAACATCGGCAGGGGCAGTGAGCAGTTCTTC
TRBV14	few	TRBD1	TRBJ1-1	CASSQFRGLQDTEAFF	TGTGCCAGCAGCCAATTTAGGGGGCTGCAGGACACTGAAGCTTTCTTT
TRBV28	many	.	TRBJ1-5	CASRAVGFQHF	TGTGCCAGCAGGGCCGTCGGTTTCCAGCATTTT
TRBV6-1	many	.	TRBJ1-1	CASSEAIGRGLNTEAFF	TGTGCCAGCAGTGAAGCGATTGGCAGGGGATTGAACACTGAAGCTTTCTTT
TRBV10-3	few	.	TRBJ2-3	CAITRDSSTDTQYF	TGTGCCATCACCCGGGACTCATCCACAGATACGCAGTATTTT
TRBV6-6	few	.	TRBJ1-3	CASSGDTYSGNTIYF	TGTGCCAGCAGCGGAGACACGTACTCTGGAAACACCATATATTTT
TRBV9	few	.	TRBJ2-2	CASSVGWGGELFF	TGTGCCAGCAGCGTAGGTTGGGGCGGGGAGCTGTTTTTT
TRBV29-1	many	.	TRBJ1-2	CSVTRPLSYGYTF	TGCAGCGTTACCCGACCGCTCTCCTATGGCTACACCTTC
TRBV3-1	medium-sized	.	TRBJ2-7	CASSPRQAYYEQYF	TGTGCCAGCAGCCCGAGACAGGCGTACTACGAGCAGTACTTC
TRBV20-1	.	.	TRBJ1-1	CSATGPNTEAFF	TGCAGTGCTACTGGACCGAACACTGAAGCTTTCTTT
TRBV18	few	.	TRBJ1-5	CASSPTDIPLGNQPQHF	TGTGCCAGCTCACCAACCGACATTCCCTTGGGCAATCAGCCCCAGCATTTT
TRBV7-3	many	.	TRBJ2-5	CASSSLPTAQETQYF	TGTGCCAGCAGCTCCCTCCCGACGGCGCAAGAGACCCAGTACTTC
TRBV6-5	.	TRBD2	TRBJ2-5	CASSPGLAASGETQYF	TGTGCCAGCAGTCCTGGACTAGCGGCCTCGGGGGAGACCCAGTACTTC
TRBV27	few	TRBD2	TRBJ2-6	CASSSHAAGLSGANVLTF	TGTGCCAGCAGTTCCCACGCAGCGGGACTCTCTGGGGCCAACGTCCTGACTTTC
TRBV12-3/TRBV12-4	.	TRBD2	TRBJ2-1	CASSFGGTSNEQFF	TGTGCCAGCAGTTTTGGTGGGACTAGCAATGAGCAGTTCTTC
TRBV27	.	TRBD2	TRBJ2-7	CASSLTGGRVSEQYF	TGTGCCAGCAGTTTGACGGGGGGGAGGGTCTCCGAGCAGTACTTC
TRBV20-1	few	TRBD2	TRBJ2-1	CSGPGTSGGAAYNEQFF	TGCAGCGGGCCCGGGACTAGCGGGGGGGCTGCCTACAATGAGCAGTTCTTC
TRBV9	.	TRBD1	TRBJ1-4	CASSPRDREGEKLFF	TGTGCCAGCAGCCCCCGGGACAGGGAAGGCGAAAAACTGTTTTTT